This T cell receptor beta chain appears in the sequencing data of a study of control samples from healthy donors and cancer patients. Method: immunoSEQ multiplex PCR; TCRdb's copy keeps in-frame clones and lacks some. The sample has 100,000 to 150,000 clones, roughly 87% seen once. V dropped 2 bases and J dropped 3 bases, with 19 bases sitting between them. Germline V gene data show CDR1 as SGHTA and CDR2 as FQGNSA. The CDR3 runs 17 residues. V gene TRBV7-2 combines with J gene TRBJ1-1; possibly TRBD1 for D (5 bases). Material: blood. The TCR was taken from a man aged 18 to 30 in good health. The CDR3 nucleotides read TGTGCCAGCAGCTTACTTTTTCAGGGAGCGGTACACACTGAAGCTTTCTTT. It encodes CASSLLFQGAVHTEAFF. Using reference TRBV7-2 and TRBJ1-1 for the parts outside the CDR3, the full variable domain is GAGVSQSPSNKVTEKGKDVELRCDPISGHTALYWYRQSLGQGLEFLIYFQGNSAPDKSGLPSDRFSAERTGGSVSTLTIQRTQQEDSAVYLCASSLLFQGAVHTEAFFGQGTRLTVV.